This is a list of T cell receptor beta chains from one sample in a study of control samples from healthy donors and cancer patients. Only in-frame clones appear in the TCRdb table, and some are missing; sequencing was by immunoSEQ multiplex PCR. The sample includes 160,000 or so clones, roughly 94% of them seen just once. Source material: blood. The receptors stem from a woman in her thirties or forties in good health. Each CDR3 is given with its conserved first and last residue. Each record gives: clone size, J gene, D gene, V gene, CDR3 DNA, CDR3 protein. D genes are given only for firm matches. Clone size is shown for a subset of rows, as once, few, many or a class of expanded clone.

-	TRBJ1-2	-	TRBV6-6	TGTGCCAGCAGCCCCGCCCAGGGAAGCTATGGCTACACCTTC	CASSPAQGSYGYTF
-	TRBJ2-1	-	TRBV5-1	TGCGCCAGCAGCCCGGAGGGGGTTGCGGTACTAAGCTCCTACAATGAGCAGTTCTTC	CASSPEGVAVLSSYNEQFF
-	TRBJ1-1	-	TRBV19	TGTGCCAGTACCCCACAGGGCTTCGGTACTGAAGCTTTCTTT	CASTPQGFGTEAFF
-	TRBJ1-3	-	TRBV5-6	TGTGCCAGCAGCTTGGGGCCGACCAGCTCTGGAAACACCATATATTTT	CASSLGPTSSGNTIYF
-	TRBJ1-2	-	TRBV11-2	TGTGCCAGCAGCGCACTCCGGGCCCCCAGTAGGGACTATGGCTACACCTTC	CASSALRAPSRDYGYTF
-	TRBJ1-3	-	TRBV30	TGTGCCTGGAGTGAGATGACATACGCCACGGACACCATATATTTT	CAWSEMTYATDTIYF
-	TRBJ2-3	TRBD2	TRBV7-8	TGTGCCAGCAGCTTACTCGCCAGCGGGGGGGCAGATACGCAGTATTTT	CASSLLASGGADTQYF
-	TRBJ2-2	-	TRBV2	TGTGCCAGCAGTCAAGGGGAAAGGGAGCTGTTTTTT	CASSQGERELFF
-	TRBJ2-3	-	TRBV3-1/TRBV3-2	TGTGCCAGCAGCCCCACCCTTTTGGGGGGCACAGATACGCAGTATTTT	CASSPTLLGGTDTQYF
-	TRBJ2-1	-	TRBV27	TGTGCCAGCAGCGAGACTCAAAACAATGAGCAGTTCTTC	CASSETQNNEQFF
-	TRBJ1-1	-	TRBV11-2	TGTGCCAGCAGGTCTCCAGGAAGGCGGGTCAGGAACACTGAAGCTTTCTTT	CASRSPGRRVRNTEAFF
-	TRBJ2-1	-	TRBV7-6	TGTGCCAGCAGCTCCCCTTTAGGCCCCTACAATGAGCAGTTCTTC	CASSSPLGPYNEQFF
-	TRBJ1-2	-	TRBV18	TGTGCCAGCTCACCACCGGGCCTCGGGGACTATGGCTACACCTTC	CASSPPGLGDYGYTF
-	TRBJ2-3	-	TRBV5-4	TGTGCCAGCAGGACCTCCACAGATACGCAGTATTTT	CASRTSTDTQYF
-	TRBJ2-1	-	TRBV5-1	TGCGCCAGCAGCCTAGATGCGGCCTTGGGACAGTTCTTC	CASSLDAALGQFF
-	TRBJ1-3	-	TRBV18	TGTGCCAGCTCACCAGATAGGGGTCGATCCGGAAACACCATATATTTT	CASSPDRGRSGNTIYF
-	TRBJ1-3	TRBD1	TRBV30	TGTGCCTGGAGTGGACGGGGACGTGTATTGGACAGGCCCTCTGGAAACACCATATATTTT	CAWSGRGRVLDRPSGNTIYF
-	TRBJ1-3	-	TRBV27	TGTGCCAGCAGTAGGACAGAATCAGGAAACACCATATATTTT	CASSRTESGNTIYF
-	TRBJ1-1	-	TRBV7-6	TGTGCCAGCAGCTTAGCGGCAGGGGAGGCCACTGAAGCTTTCTTT	CASSLAAGEATEAFF
-	TRBJ2-7	TRBD1	TRBV30	TGTGCCTGGAGTGTACGAGGCAGGGGGTATGAGCAGTACTTC	CAWSVRGRGYEQYF
-	TRBJ2-3	-	TRBV5-4	TGTGCCAGCAGCTTGGCGGGAACAGATACGCAGTATTTT	CASSLAGTDTQYF
-	TRBJ2-5	-	TRBV19	TGTGCCAGTAGTCTGGGGGGGCAGGAGACCCAGTACTTC	CASSLGGQETQYF
-	TRBJ2-7	TRBD1	TRBV2	TGTGCCAGCAGTGTAACCCCACAGGGGGCCGGAGAGCAGTACTTC	CASSVTPQGAGEQYF
-	TRBJ1-5	-	TRBV24-1	TGTGCCACCAGTGATCCCCGACGGGAGCCCCAGCATTTT	CATSDPRREPQHF
-	TRBJ2-1	TRBD2	TRBV5-6	TGTGCCAGCAGCCTAGGGACTAAAAGGGGTGAGCAGTTCTTC	CASSLGTKRGEQFF
-	TRBJ1-5	-	TRBV4-2	TGTGCCAGCAGCCAAGAATTCGGTTACAATCAGCCCCAGCATTTT	CASSQEFGYNQPQHF
-	TRBJ1-5	-	TRBV27	TGTGCCAGCAGCCCTGGGACTTATTATAGCAATCAGCCCCAGCATTTT	CASSPGTYYSNQPQHF
-	TRBJ2-7	TRBD2	TRBV4-3	TGCGCCAGCAGCCAAGATCCGGCGGGAGGGTCCTACGAGCAGTACTTC	CASSQDPAGGSYEQYF
once	TRBJ1-5	TRBD1	TRBV19	TGTGCCAGTAACGACAGGGGAGTTCAGCCCCAGCATTTT	CASNDRGVQPQHF
-	TRBJ1-2	-	TRBV6-5	TGTGCCAGCAGTTACACGGATACCTATGGCTACACCTTC	CASSYTDTYGYTF
-	TRBJ1-6	-	TRBV27	TGTGCCAGCAGTTTACAGGGTTCAGGGTATTCACCCCTCCACTTT	CASSLQGSGYSPLHF
-	TRBJ1-2	-	TRBV18	TGTGCCAGCTCACCACCGGAGGGCCGCACTAACTATGGCTACACCTTC	CASSPPEGRTNYGYTF
-	TRBJ2-7	TRBD2	TRBV5-1	TGCGCCAGCAGCTCACAGCTAGCGGGGGTTACCTACGAGCAGTACTTC	CASSSQLAGVTYEQYF
-	TRBJ1-3	-	TRBV20-1	TGCAGTGCTTACTACGGAAACACCATATATTTT	CSAYYGNTIYF
-	TRBJ2-7	-	TRBV9	TGTGCCAGCAGCGATACAGGGAACTCCTACGAGCAGTACTTC	CASSDTGNSYEQYF
-	TRBJ1-1	TRBD1	TRBV12-5	TGTGCTAGTGGATCAACAGGGGCTCCTGAAGCTTTCTTT	CASGSTGAPEAFF
-	TRBJ2-7	-	TRBV18	TGTGCCAGCTCACCGGGGAGCTCCTACGAGCAGTACTTC	CASSPGSSYEQYF
-	TRBJ2-1	-	TRBV7-9	TGTGCCAGCAGCTTAAATTATGGGAATGAGCAGTTCTTC	CASSLNYGNEQFF
once	TRBJ2-7	-	TRBV7-9	TGTGCCAGCAGCTTAGTCGAATCCTCCGAGCAGTACTTC	CASSLVESSEQYF
-	TRBJ1-3	-	TRBV4-2	TGTGCCAGCAGCCAAGATAGCGGTGCTGGAAACACCATATATTTT	CASSQDSGAGNTIYF
once	TRBJ2-5	-	TRBV7-9	TGTGCCAGCAGCCCATACGGGATCCGGGGGAGTCAAGAGACCCAGTACTTC	CASSPYGIRGSQETQYF
-	TRBJ1-3	TRBD1	TRBV27	TGTGCCAGCAGGGGACAGGGAAGACACACCATATATTTT	CASRGQGRHTIYF
-	TRBJ1-1	-	TRBV12-3/TRBV12-4	TGTGCCAGCAGTTTCCGACAGGATTCTGAAGCTTTCTTT	CASSFRQDSEAFF
-	TRBJ2-1	-	TRBV12-1	TGTGCCAGCAGCTTTGGGGGGAGCTCCTACAATGAGCAGTTCTTC	CASSFGGSSYNEQFF
-	TRBJ2-4	-	TRBV4-1	TGCGCCAGCAGCCAAGGGGCAGGGCTAGCCAAAAACATTCAGTACTTC	CASSQGAGLAKNIQYF